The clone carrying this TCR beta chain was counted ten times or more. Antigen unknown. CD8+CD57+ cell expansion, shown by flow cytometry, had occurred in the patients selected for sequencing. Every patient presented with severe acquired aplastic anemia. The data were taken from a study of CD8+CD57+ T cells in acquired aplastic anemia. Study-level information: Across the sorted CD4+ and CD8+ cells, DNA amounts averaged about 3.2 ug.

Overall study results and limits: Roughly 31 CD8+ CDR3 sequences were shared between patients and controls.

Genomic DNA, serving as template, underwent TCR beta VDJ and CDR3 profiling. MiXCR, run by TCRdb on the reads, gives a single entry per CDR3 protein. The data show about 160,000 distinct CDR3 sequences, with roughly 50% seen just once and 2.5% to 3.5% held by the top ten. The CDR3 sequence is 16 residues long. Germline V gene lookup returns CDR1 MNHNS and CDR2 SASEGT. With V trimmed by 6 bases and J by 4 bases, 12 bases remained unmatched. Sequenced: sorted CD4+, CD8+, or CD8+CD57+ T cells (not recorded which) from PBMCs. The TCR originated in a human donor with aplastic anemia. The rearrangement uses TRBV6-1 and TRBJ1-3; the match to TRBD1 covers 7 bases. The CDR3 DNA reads TGTGCCAGCAGGAGTTATCAAACAGGGGACGGAAACACCATATATTTT. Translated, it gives CASRSYQTGDGNTIYF.